Listed here is a single T cell receptor beta chain. The antigen is undetermined. Each CDR3 protein gets one entry after TCRdb re-called the reads with MiXCR. This sample carries around 550,000 distinct CDR3 sequences, roughly 29% of them seen once, and the ten largest clones take approximately 13%. This sample was included in a study of T cell repertoires in cytomegalovirus infection. As for the study in general: Carrying CMV and the relevant HLA type showed in public TCR beta signatures. Study-wide points: CMV-specific HLA-C-restricted TCR beta clonotypes dominated the ex vivo response. Of the TCR beta families, the public ones yielded a cumulative frequency that identified carriers of CMV plus the relevant HLA.

The V gene lost 1 base and the J gene lost 8 bases, with 33 bases spanning the gap. The germline V gene encodes CDR1 SGHTA and CDR2 FQGNSA. The CDR3 totals 21 residues. The receptor was derived from a human donor in good health (CMV status not recorded). Some clones in this sample may be carry-over from other donors' samples. The rearrangement uses TRBV7-2 and TRBJ2-1; a possible D gene is TRBD2 (6 bases). The sample comprised PBMCs. For the CDR3, the DNA is TGTGCCAGCAGCTTAGTTAGTCAACTAGCTTATATTAAGTTTACTGGCGATGAGCAGTTCTTC. It specifies CASSLVSQLAYIKFTGDEQFF.